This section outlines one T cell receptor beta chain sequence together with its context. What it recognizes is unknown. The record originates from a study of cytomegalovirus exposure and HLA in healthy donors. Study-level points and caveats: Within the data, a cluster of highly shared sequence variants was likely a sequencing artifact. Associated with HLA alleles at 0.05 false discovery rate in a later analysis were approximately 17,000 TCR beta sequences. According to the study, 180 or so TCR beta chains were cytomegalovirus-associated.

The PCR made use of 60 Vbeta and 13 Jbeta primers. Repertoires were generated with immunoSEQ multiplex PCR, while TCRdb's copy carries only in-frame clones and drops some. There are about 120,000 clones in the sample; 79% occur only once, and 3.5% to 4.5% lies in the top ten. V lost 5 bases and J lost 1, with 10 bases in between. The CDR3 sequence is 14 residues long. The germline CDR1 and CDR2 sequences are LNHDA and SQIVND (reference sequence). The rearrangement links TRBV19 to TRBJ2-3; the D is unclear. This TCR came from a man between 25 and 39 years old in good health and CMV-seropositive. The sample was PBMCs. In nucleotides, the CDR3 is TGTGCCAGTAGTCCCCGCGGAGGCACAGATACGCAGTATTTT. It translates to CASSPRGGTDTQYF.